This T cell receptor (beta chain) appears in the sequencing data of a study of shared clonotypes between healthy human individuals. Generated by immunoSEQ multiplex PCR, the TCRdb table keeps only in-frame clones and is missing some. The data hold hundreds of thousands of clones, with roughly 96% observed a single time. V was trimmed by 0 bases and J by 4 bases, leaving 7 bases between them. CDR1 is MNHEY, CDR2 SMNVEV, per germline (reference sequence). The CDR3 loop spans 14 amino acids. The source is a man younger than 45 in good health. Sequencing was done on a sample of memory CD8+ T cells sorted from blood. Subset of the sample: CD45RO+ cells pooled with CCR7-negative TemRA cells. This chain links TRBV27 with TRBJ2-1; TRBD2 is a possible D gene (5 bases). CDR3 amino acids: CASSLSLDYNEQFF. The CDR3 DNA follows: TGTGCCAGCAGTTTATCACTAGATTACAATGAGCAGTTCTTC.